A selection of T cell receptor beta chains follows, all from one sample in a study of T cells in Graves' hyperthyroidism and ophthalmopathy. MiXCR was run by TCRdb on the multiplex PCR reads, yielding one entry per CDR3 protein. The sample has 360,000 or so distinct CDR3 sequences, 15% to 20% seen once. The specimen sequenced was blood. The receptors come from a woman between 18 and 29 years old with Graves' hyperthyroidism. Each CDR3 is given with its conserved first and last residue. A D gene is named only where the DNA matches it firmly. A clone size is listed for some rows: how often the clone was seen (once, few, many), or a class if it is expanded.

few	-	TRBV5-5	TRBJ1-5	15	CASSLVMGANQPQHF	TGTGCCAGCAGCTTGGTCATGGGGGCGAATCAGCCCCAGCATTTT
many	-	TRBV20-1	TRBJ1-5	13	CSVITDSNQPQHF	TGCAGTGTTATCACAGATAGCAATCAGCCCCAGCATTTT
many	-	TRBV12-3/TRBV12-4	TRBJ1-2	16	CASSSPPEPYGYGYTF	TGTGCCAGCAGCTCCCCCCCGGAGCCTTACGGCTATGGCTACACCTTC
many	-	TRBV11-2	TRBJ2-7	16	CASSDRGWYSSYEQYF	TGTGCCAGCAGCGACCGAGGGTGGTACAGCTCCTACGAGCAGTACTTC
many	-	TRBV12-3/TRBV12-4	TRBJ2-4	15	CASSFYRLAKNIQYF	TGTGCCAGCAGTTTTTATAGGCTAGCCAAAAACATTCAGTACTTC
-	-	TRBV5-1	TRBJ1-5	15	CASSPGQGLFQPQHF	TGCGCCAGCAGTCCGGGTCAGGGTTTATTTCAGCCCCAGCATTTT
many	-	TRBV2	TRBJ1-1	14	CASTPVGGRTEAFF	TGTGCCAGCACCCCCGTCGGGGGCCGTACTGAAGCTTTCTTT
-	-	TRBV6-1	TRBJ1-1	13	CASMRTPNTEAFF	TGTGCCAGCATGAGGACACCGAACACTGAAGCTTTCTTT
many	TRBD2	TRBV5-4	TRBJ2-4	16	CASGRSGLGDRNIQYF	TGTGCCAGCGGCCGTAGCGGACTAGGGGATCGAAACATTCAGTACTTC
many	-	TRBV19	TRBJ1-1	15	CASSTPQGGNTEAFF	TGTGCCAGTAGTACCCCGCAGGGTGGGAACACTGAAGCTTTCTTT
many	-	TRBV10-3	TRBJ2-5	16	CAISEDSSSQDETQYF	TGTGCCATCAGTGAGGACAGCTCCTCTCAAGATGAGACCCAGTACTTC
many	-	TRBV18	TRBJ2-5	14	CASSPPAPLETQYF	TGTGCCAGCTCACCACCGGCTCCACTCGAGACCCAGTACTTC
many	TRBD2	TRBV20-1	TRBJ2-5	14	CSAVTSGGEETQYF	TGCAGTGCTGTGACTAGCGGGGGTGAAGAGACCCAGTACTTC
many	-	TRBV29-1	TRBJ1-2	13	CSVAPRQNYGYTF	TGCAGCGTCGCCCCCCGACAGAACTATGGCTACACCTTC
-	-	TRBV2	TRBJ1-2	13	CASSEETSYGYTF	TGTGCCAGCAGTGAAGAAACTTCCTATGGCTACACCTTC
many	-	TRBV4-3	TRBJ1-2	14	CASSQGATRYGYTF	TGCGCCAGCAGCCAAGGGGCCACGAGGTATGGCTACACCTTC
many	-	TRBV4-1	TRBJ2-7	14	CASSQPGGVYEQYF	TGCGCCAGCAGCCAACCGGGGGGCGTCTACGAGCAGTACTTC
many	-	TRBV28	TRBJ1-5	15	CASSGQDGFNQPQHF	TGTGCCAGCAGTGGGCAGGACGGATTCAATCAGCCCCAGCATTTT
-	-	TRBV27	TRBJ2-1	16	CASSLEFYGSYNEQFF	TGTGCCAGCAGTTTAGAGTTCTACGGCTCCTACAATGAGCAGTTCTTC
many	-	TRBV5-8	TRBJ2-5	14	CASSLVGREETQYF	TGTGCCAGCAGCCTGGTCGGCAGGGAGGAGACCCAGTACTTC
many	TRBD1	TRBV19	TRBJ1-5	16	CASSIGGQGEYQPQHF	TGTGCCAGTAGTATCGGGGGACAGGGAGAGTATCAGCCCCAGCATTTT
many	-	TRBV10-3	TRBJ1-2	13	CAISERGNSGYTF	TGTGCCATCAGTGAGAGAGGGAACAGCGGCTACACCTTC
-	-	TRBV12-3/TRBV12-4	TRBJ2-5	14	CASSTQTQGETQYF	TGTGCCAGCAGTACCCAAACACAGGGTGAGACCCAGTACTTC
few	TRBD1	TRBV5-1	TRBJ1-1	14	CASSRDRLFTEAFF	TGCGCCAGCAGCAGGGACAGATTATTCACTGAAGCTTTCTTT
many	TRBD2	TRBV5-4	TRBJ2-7	18	CASSLATLAGALSYEQYF	TGTGCCAGCAGCTTGGCTACCCTAGCGGGGGCCCTCTCCTACGAGCAGTACTTC
many	TRBD1	TRBV5-1	TRBJ1-2	13	CASSLDTGQGDTF	TGCGCCAGCAGCTTGGATACCGGACAGGGGGACACCTTC
many	-	TRBV12-3/TRBV12-4	TRBJ1-5	15	CASSLERISNQPQHF	TGTGCCAGCAGTTTGGAGAGGATTAGCAATCAGCCCCAGCATTTT
many	TRBD1	TRBV27	TRBJ1-5	13	CASRHRGKQPQHF	TGTGCCAGCAGGCACAGGGGCAAACAGCCCCAGCATTTT
-	-	TRBV11-2	TRBJ2-5	11	CASSLVGTQYF	TGTGCCAGCAGCTTAGTGGGGACCCAGTACTTC
many	-	TRBV6-1	TRBJ1-2	12	CASRGGGVGYTF	TGTGCCAGCAGAGGGGGGGGCGTAGGCTACACCTTC
many	-	TRBV20-1	TRBJ1-1	14	CSASSGDGRAEAFF	TGCAGTGCTAGTAGTGGGGACGGGAGGGCTGAAGCTTTCTTT
many	TRBD2	TRBV6-4	TRBJ2-1	15	CASSEGTSGGNEQFF	TGTGCCAGCAGTGAGGGGACTAGCGGGGGCAATGAGCAGTTCTTC
many	-	TRBV20-1	TRBJ1-1	12	CSAFFPDTEAFF	TGCAGTGCGTTTTTTCCGGACACTGAAGCTTTCTTT
many	-	TRBV9	TRBJ1-3	13	CASSVGGGNTIYF	TGTGCCAGCAGCGTAGGAGGGGGAAACACCATATATTTT
few	TRBD1	TRBV20-1	TRBJ1-1	16	CSAVSFLRGIDTEAFF	TGCAGTGCTGTAAGCTTCCTCAGGGGGATTGATACTGAAGCTTTCTTT